Sequencing of this T cell receptor beta chain was carried out in a study of beta chain features in type 1 diabetes. Regarding the study as a whole: Shortening of TCRB CDR3s, moderate but significant, appeared in all four CD4+ subsets of Type 1 diabetes patients.

Expressed TCRB transcripts were sequenced because the isolated RNA had all been reverse transcribed beforehand. Sequencing was performed with immunoSEQ multiplex PCR; in TCRdb, only in-frame clones are kept and a portion is missing. The table records 600,000 to 700,000 clones, roughly an eighth of them present only once. Concerning this clone itself: The antigen is unknown.

Germline V CDR1 and CDR2: SGDLS, YYNGEE. Trimming removed 6 bases from V and 2 bases from J, with 11 bases in between. The CDR3 length is 13 residues. The receptor was derived from a man aged 25-40 years with type 1 diabetes. Sequenced input: naive CD4+ T cells from blood. The chain carries TRBV9 and TRBJ1-2; maybe TRBD1 (6 bases). The CDR3 loop is CASNEGGNYGYTF. The CDR3 DNA reads TGTGCCAGCAATGAGGGGGGCAACTATGGCTACACCTTC.